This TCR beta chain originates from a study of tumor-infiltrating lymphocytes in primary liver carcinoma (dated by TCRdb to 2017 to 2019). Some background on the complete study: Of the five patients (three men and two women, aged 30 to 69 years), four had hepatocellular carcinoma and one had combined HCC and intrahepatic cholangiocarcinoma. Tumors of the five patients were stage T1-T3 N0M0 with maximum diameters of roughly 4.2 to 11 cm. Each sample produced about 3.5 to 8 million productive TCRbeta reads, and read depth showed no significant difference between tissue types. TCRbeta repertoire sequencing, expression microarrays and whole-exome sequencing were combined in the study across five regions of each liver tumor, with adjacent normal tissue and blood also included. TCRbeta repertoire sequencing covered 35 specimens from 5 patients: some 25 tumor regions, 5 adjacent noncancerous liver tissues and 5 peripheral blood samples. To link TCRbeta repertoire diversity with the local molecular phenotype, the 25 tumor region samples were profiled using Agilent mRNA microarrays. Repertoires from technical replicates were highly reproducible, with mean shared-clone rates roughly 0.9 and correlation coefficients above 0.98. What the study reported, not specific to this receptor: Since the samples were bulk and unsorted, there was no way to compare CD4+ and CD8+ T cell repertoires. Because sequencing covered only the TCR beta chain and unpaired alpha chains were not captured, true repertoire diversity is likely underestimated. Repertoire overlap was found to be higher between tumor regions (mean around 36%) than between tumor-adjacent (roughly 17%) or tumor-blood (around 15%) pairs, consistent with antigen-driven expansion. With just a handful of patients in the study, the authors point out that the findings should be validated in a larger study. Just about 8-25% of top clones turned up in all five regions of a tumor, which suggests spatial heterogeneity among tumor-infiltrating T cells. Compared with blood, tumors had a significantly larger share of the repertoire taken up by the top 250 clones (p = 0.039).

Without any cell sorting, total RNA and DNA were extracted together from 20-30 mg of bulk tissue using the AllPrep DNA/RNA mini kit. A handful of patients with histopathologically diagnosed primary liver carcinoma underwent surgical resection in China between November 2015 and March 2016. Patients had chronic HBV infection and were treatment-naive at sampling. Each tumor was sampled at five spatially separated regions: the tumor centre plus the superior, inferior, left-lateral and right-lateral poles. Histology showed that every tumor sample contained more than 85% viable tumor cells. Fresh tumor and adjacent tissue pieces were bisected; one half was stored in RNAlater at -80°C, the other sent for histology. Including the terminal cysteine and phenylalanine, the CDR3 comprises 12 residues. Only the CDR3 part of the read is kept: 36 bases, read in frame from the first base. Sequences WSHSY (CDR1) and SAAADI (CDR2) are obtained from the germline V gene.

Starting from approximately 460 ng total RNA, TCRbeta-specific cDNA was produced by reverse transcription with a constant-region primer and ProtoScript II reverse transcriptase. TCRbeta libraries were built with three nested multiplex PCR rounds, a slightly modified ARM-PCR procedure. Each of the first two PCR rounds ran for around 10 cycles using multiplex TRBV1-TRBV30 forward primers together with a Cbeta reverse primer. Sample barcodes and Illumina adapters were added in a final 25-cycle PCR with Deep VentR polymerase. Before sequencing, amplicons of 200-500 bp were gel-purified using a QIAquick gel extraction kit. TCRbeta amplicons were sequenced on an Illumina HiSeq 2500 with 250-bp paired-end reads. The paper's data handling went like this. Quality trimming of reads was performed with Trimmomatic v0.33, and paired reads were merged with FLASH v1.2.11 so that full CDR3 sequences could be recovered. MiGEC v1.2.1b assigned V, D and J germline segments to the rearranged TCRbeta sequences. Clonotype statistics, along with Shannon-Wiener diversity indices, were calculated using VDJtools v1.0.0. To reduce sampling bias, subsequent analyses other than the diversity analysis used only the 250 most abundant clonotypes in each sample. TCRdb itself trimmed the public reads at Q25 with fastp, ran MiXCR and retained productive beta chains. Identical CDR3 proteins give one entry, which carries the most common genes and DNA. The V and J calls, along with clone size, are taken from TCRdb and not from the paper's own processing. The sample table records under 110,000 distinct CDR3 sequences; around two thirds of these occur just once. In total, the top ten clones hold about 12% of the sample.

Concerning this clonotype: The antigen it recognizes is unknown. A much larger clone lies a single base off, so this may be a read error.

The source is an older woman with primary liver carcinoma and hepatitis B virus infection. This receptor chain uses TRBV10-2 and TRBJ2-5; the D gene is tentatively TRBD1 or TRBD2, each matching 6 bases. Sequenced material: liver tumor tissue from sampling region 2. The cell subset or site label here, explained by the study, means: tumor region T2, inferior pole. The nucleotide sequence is TGCGCCTGCAGTGAGTCCGGGGGCACCCAGTACTTC. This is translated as CACSESGGTQYF.